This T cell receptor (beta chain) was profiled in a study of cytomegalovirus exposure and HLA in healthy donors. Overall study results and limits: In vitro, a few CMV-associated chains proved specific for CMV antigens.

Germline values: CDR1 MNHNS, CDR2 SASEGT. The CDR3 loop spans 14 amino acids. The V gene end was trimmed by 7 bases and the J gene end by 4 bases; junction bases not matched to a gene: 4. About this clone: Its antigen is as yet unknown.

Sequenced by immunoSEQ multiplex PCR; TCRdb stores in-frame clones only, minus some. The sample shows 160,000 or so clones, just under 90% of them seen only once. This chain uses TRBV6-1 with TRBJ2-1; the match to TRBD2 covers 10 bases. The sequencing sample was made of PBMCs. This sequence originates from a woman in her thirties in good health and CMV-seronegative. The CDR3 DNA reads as TGTGCCAGCACTGCTAGCGGGGGATACAATGAGCAGTTCTTC. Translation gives CASTASGGYNEQFF.